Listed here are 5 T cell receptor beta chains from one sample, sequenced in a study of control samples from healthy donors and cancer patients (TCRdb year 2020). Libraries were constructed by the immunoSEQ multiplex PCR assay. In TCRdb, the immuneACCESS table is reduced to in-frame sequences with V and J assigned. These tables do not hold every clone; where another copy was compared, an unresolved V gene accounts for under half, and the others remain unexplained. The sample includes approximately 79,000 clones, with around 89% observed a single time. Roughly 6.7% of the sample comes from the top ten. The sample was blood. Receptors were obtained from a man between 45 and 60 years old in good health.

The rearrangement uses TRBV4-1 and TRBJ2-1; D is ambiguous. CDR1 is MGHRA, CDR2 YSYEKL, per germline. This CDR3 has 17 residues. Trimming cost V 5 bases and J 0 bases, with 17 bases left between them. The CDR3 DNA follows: TGCGCCAGCAGCTATAGTGCCGGGCGAAGCTCCTACAATGAGCAGTTCTTC. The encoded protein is CASSYSAGRSSYNEQFF.

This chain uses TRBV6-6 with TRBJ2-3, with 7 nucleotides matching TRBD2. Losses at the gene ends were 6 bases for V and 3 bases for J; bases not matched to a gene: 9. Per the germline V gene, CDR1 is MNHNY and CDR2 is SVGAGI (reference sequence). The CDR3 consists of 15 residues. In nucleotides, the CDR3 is TGTGCCAGCAGAAACGGACCCGGGGGGACAGATACGCAGTATTTT. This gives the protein CASRNGPGGTDTQYF.

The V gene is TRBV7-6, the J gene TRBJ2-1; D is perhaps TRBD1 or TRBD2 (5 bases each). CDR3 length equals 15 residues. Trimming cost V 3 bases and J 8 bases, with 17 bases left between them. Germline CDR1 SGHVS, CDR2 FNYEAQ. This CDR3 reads CASSFATGAPHEQFF. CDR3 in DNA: TGTGCCAGCAGCTTCGCCACCGGGGCACCTCATGAGCAGTTCTTC.

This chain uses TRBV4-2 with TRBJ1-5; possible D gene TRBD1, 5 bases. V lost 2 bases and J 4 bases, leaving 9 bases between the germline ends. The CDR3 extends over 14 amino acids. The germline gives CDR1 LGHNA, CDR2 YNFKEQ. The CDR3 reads CASSQNRYNQPQHF. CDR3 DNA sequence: TGTGCCAGCAGCCAAAACAGGTATAATCAGCCCCAGCATTTT.

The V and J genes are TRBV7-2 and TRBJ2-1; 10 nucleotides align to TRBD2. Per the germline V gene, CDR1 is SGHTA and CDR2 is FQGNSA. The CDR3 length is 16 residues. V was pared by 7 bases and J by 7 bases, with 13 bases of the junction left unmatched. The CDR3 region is CASILRGSGGLNEQFF. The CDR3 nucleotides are TGTGCCAGCATCCTCCGGGGTAGCGGGGGGCTAAATGAGCAGTTCTTC.